This T cell receptor (beta chain) was captured in a study of blood T cell repertoires in COVID-19. Study-wide context: Acute-phase and convalescent COVID-19 samples originated in the United States, Italy and Spain. The cDNA or gDNA used as material had been derived from T cells, B-cell-depleted T cells, or PBMCs.

This CDR3 spans 15 amino acids. Germline values: CDR1 MNHNY, CDR2 SVGAGI (reference sequence). V was shortened by 6 bases and J by 6 bases, with 17 bases between the two germline ends. Seattle patient enrollment occurred during active infection, with longitudinal follow-up thereafter. This clone was found a few times. Generated by immunoSEQ multiplex PCR, the TCRdb table keeps only in-frame clones and is missing some. The table records a few hundred thousand clones, 90% of them present only once. The origin of this receptor is a woman aged 55-69 years with COVID-19, enrolled during active disease. Sequencing was performed on peripheral blood. The genes are TRBV6-6 and TRBJ2-2, with TRBD2 as a possible D gene (5 bases). The CDR3 DNA reads TGTGCCAGCAGCCACTACCGGGATGGGGCCGGGGAGCTGTTTTTT. The encoded protein is CASSHYRDGAGELFF.